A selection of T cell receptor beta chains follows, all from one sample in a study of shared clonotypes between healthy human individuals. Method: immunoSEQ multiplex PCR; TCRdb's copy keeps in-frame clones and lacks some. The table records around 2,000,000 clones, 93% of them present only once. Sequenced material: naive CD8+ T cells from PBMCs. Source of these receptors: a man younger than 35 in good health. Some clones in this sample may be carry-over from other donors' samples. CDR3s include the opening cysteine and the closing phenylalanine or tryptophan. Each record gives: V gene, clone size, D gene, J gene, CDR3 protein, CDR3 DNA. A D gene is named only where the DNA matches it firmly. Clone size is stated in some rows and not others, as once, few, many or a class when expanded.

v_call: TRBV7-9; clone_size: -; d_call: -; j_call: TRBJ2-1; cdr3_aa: CASTGGGLAVNEQFF; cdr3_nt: TGTGCCAGCACCGGTGGTGGGCTAGCCGTCAATGAGCAGTTCTTC
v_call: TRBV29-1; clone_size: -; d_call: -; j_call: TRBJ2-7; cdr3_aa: CSVAEASSYEQYF; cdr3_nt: TGCAGCGTCGCCGAAGCGAGCTCCTACGAGCAGTACTTC
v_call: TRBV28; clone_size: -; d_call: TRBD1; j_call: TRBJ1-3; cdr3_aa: CASSLGLGGSGGNTIYF; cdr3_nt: TGTGCCAGCAGTTTAGGTCTAGGGGGCTCAGGTGGAAACACCATATATTTT
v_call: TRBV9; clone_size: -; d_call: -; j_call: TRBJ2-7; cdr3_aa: CASSDHQSSYEQYF; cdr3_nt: TGTGCCAGCAGCGACCACCAAAGCTCCTACGAGCAGTACTTC
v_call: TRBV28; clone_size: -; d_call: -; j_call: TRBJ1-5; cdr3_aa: CASSSLRALEGYSNQPQHF; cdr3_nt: TGTGCCAGCAGTTCGCTCCGGGCTCTGGAGGGGTATAGCAATCAGCCCCAGCATTTT
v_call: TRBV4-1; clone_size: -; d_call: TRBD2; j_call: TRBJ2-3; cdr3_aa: CASSQLAGGGDTQYF; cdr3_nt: TGCGCCAGCAGCCAGTTAGCGGGAGGGGGGGATACGCAGTATTTT
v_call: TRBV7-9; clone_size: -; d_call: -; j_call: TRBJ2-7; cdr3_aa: CASLSGGGEQYF; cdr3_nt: TGTGCCAGCCTATCCGGGGGCGGAGAGCAGTACTTC
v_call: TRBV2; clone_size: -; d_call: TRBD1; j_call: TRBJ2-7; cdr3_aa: CARGQGLPPYEQYF; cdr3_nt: TGTGCCAGAGGACAGGGGCTACCTCCCTACGAGCAGTACTTC
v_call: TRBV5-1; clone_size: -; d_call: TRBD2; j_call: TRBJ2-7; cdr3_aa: CASSFGTSSYEQYF; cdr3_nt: TGCGCCAGCAGCTTCGGGACTAGCTCCTACGAGCAGTACTTC
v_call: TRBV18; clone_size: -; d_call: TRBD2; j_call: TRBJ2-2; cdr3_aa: CASSTTSGRTNTGELFF; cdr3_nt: TGTGCCAGCTCAACGACTAGCGGGAGGACGAACACCGGGGAGCTGTTTTTT
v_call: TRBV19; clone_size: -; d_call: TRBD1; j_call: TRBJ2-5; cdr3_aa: CASSSRDRGLETQYF; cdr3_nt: TGTGCCAGTAGTTCCCGGGACAGGGGATTAGAGACCCAGTACTTC
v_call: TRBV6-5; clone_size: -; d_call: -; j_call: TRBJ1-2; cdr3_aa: CASSYSRIYGYTF; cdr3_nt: TGTGCCAGCAGTTACTCCAGAATTTATGGCTACACCTTC
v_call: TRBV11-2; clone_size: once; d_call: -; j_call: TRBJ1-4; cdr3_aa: CASSRNRLNEKLFF; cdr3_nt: TGTGCCAGCAGCCGTAACCGGTTAAATGAAAAACTGTTTTTT
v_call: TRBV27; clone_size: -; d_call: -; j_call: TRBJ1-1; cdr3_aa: CASSDSDGQMNTEAFF; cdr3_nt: TGTGCCAGCAGTGACTCCGACGGACAGATGAACACTGAAGCTTTCTTT
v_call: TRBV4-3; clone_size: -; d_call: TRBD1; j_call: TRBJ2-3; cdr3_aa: CASSQEAAGGETDTQYF; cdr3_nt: TGCGCCAGCAGCCAAGAAGCGGCAGGGGGCGAGACAGATACGCAGTATTTT
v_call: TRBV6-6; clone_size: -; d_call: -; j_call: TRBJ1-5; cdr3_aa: CASSYWRGGNQPQHF; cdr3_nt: TGTGCCAGCAGTTACTGGAGGGGGGGCAATCAGCCCCAGCATTTT
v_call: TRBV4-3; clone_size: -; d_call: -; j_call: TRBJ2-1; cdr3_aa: CASSQDGRVGSGNEQFF; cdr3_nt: TGCGCCAGCAGCCAAGACGGTCGGGTGGGTAGCGGCAATGAGCAGTTCTTC
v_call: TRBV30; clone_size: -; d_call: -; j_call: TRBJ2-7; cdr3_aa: CTAGPPGEQYF; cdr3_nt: TGTACCGCGGGGCCTCCTGGCGAGCAGTACTTC
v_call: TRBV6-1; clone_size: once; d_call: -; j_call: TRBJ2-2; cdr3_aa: CASSELGAWGTGELFF; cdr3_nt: TGTGCCAGCAGTGAACTGGGGGCATGGGGCACCGGGGAGCTGTTTTTT
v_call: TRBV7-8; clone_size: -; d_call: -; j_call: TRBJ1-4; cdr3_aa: CASSTRDGGHNEKLFF; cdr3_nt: TGTGCCAGCAGCACCCGGGACGGGGGACATAATGAAAAACTGTTTTTT
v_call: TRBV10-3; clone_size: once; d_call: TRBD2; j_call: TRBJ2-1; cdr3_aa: CAISESVSGRTYNEQFF; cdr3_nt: TGTGCCATCAGTGAGTCGGTTAGCGGGCGGACCTACAATGAGCAGTTCTTC
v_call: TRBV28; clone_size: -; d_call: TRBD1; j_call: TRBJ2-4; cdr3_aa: CASSLPTGRNDIQYF; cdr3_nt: TGTGCCAGCAGTCTCCCGACAGGGCGTAATGACATTCAGTACTTC
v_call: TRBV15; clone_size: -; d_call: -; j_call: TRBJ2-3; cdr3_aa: CATSRGRGSTDTQYF; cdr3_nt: TGTGCCACCAGCAGGGGTAGGGGAAGCACAGATACGCAGTATTTT
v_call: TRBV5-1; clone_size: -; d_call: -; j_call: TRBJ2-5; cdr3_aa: CASGDGQETQYF; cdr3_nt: TGCGCCAGCGGGGACGGCCAAGAGACCCAGTACTTC
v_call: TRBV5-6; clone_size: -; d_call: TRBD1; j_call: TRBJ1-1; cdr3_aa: CASSSPGQGTEAFF; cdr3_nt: TGTGCCAGCAGCTCGCCAGGACAGGGCACTGAAGCTTTCTTT
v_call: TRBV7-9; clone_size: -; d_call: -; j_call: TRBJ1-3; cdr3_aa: CASSAPLAGGGNTIYF; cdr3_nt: TGTGCCAGCAGCGCCCCCCTGGCTGGCGGTGGAAACACCATATATTTT